This T cell receptor beta chain was obtained from a study of shared clonotypes between healthy human individuals. Study-wide context: The plates for each donor numbered three CD4 naive, three CD4 memory, two CD8 naive and one CD8 memory. General study findings and limits: Naive CD4 clonotypes were shared across a few donors at roughly 5%.

CDR1 is SEHNR, CDR2 FQNEAQ, per germline (reference sequence). V was clipped by 1 base and J by 4 bases; unmatched bases: 1. The CDR3 runs 14 residues. Naive CD8 cells, CD45RO-negative and positively selected for CCR7, excluded terminally differentiated effector memory CD45RA+ cells. Free of recent acute infections or vaccinations, the donors were healthy HIV-negative adults. About this clone: The antigen remains undetermined. This specimen includes other DNA sequences encoding the same CDR3.

TCRdb's table, derived via immunoSEQ multiplex PCR, lists solely in-frame clones and lacks some. The sample includes approximately 2,200,000 clones, about 92% of them seen just once. The chain couples TRBV7-9 to TRBJ1-2; TRBD1 matches 9 bases. Sequences were obtained from naive CD8+ T cells from PBMCs. The TCR comes from a man between 18 and 29 years old in good health. Some clones in this sample may be carry-over from other donors' samples. The CDR3 sequence: CASSLGTGVYGYTF. DNA for the CDR3: TGTGCCAGCAGCTTAGGGACAGGGGTCTATGGCTACACCTTC.